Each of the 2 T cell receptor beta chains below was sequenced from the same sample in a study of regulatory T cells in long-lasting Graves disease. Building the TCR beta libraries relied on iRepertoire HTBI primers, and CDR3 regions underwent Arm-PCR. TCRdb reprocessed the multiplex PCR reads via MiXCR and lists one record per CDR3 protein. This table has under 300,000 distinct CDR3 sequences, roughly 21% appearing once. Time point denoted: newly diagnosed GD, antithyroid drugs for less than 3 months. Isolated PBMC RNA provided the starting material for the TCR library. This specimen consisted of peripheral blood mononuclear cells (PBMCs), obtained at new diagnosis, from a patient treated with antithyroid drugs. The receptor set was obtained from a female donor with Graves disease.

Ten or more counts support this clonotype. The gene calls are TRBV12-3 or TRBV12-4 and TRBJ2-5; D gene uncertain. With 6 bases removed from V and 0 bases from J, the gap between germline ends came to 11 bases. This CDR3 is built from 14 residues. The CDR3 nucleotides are TGTGCCAGCAGCCCCCCGGGCGACCAAGAGACCCAGTACTTC. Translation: CASSPPGDQETQYF.

This CDR3 is CASNKDRGDTIYF. CDR3 DNA: TGTGCCAGTAATAAGGACCGAGGAGACACCATATATTTT. This sequence joins TRBV19 and TRBJ1-3; no reliable D call. This CDR3 has 13 amino acids. Deletions cut 7 bases from V and 8 bases from J, with 15 bases between. Germline CDR1 reads LNHDA; CDR2 reads SQIVND (reference sequence).